This paragraph reports one T cell receptor (beta chain). Its target is not known. The data were taken from a study of cytomegalovirus exposure and HLA in healthy donors. PCR involved 60 Vbeta and 13 Jbeta primers. Clones were read by immunoSEQ multiplex PCR, and TCRdb kept only the in-frame ones, dropping some. Seen here are 160,000 or so clones, 75% to 90% observed once, and the top ten hold around 4.1%. J lost 1 base, V lost 4 bases, and 8 bases had no gene match. The V gene's germline CDR1 is MNHNS and CDR2 SASEGT. CDR3 length: 16 residues. The study, taken as a whole, reports: Follow-up analysis later connected one missense variant in DCLRE1C with trimming of TCR beta V- and J-genes.

This TCR came from a man in his fifties or sixties in good health and CMV-seropositive. The chain employs TRBV6-1 and TRBJ2-3, with TRBD1 matching over 7 bases. Source material: PBMCs. CDR3 residues: CASSAFPGQRTDTQYF. The CDR3 nucleotides read TGTGCCAGCAGTGCATTTCCGGGACAGCGCACAGATACGCAGTATTTT.